These T cell receptor beta chains were read from a single sample in a study of blood T cell repertoires in COVID-19. Profiled with immunoSEQ multiplex PCR; TCRdb holds only in-frame clones, not every one. The sample lists about 76,000 clones; around 86% were seen once. Sequencing used peripheral blood. These receptors were taken from a human donor in a cohort sampled during active COVID-19. The CDR3 runs from the conserved cysteine through the conserved F or W. A D gene is named only where the DNA matches it firmly. Size is stated for part of the rows, as once, few or many counts, or as a class when the clone is expanded.

J gene	clone size	D gene	V gene	CDR3 protein	CDR3 DNA
TRBJ2-1	-	TRBD2	TRBV5-1	CASSPSLAGGSYNEQFF	TGCGCCAGCAGCCCCTCGCTAGCGGGGGGCTCCTACAATGAGCAGTTCTTC
TRBJ1-6	few	-	TRBV7-6	CASSLTEGKSSYNSPLHF	TGTGCCAGCAGCCTGACGGAGGGCAAGAGCTCCTATAATTCACCCCTCCACTTT
TRBJ2-7	-	-	TRBV27	CASSASGLGPYEQYF	TGTGCCAGCAGTGCCTCAGGGTTGGGGCCCTACGAGCAGTACTTC
TRBJ1-1	-	-	TRBV7-9	CASSLAGQLEAFF	TGTGCCAGCAGCTTAGCAGGACAGCTTGAAGCTTTCTTT
TRBJ1-6	-	-	TRBV2	CASCKQGSPSSYNSPLHF	TGTGCCAGTTGCAAACAGGGAAGCCCTAGCTCCTATAATTCACCCCTCCACTTT
TRBJ2-3	-	TRBD1	TRBV29-1	CSVVTRGTTDTQYF	TGCAGCGTTGTCACCAGGGGGACCACAGATACGCAGTATTTT
TRBJ1-2	-	-	TRBV2	CASKVHNDYGYTF	TGTGCCAGCAAAGTACATAACGACTATGGCTACACCTTC
TRBJ1-3	-	TRBD1	TRBV5-1	CASSPDRAGNTIYF	TGCGCCAGCAGCCCAGACAGGGCCGGAAACACCATATATTTT
TRBJ1-1	-	-	TRBV5-1	CASSLDRGNTEAFF	TGCGCCAGCAGCTTGGATAGGGGGAACACTGAAGCTTTCTTT
TRBJ2-7	-	-	TRBV7-2	CASSPGLSTYEQYF	TGTGCCAGCAGCCCGGGACTTTCTACCTACGAGCAGTACTTC
TRBJ1-2	medium-sized	TRBD1	TRBV4-2	CASSQVLPGQGIDGYTF	TGTGCCAGCAGCCAAGTACTTCCGGGACAGGGGATTGATGGCTACACCTTC
TRBJ1-4	-	-	TRBV27	CASSLSGGLKKLFF	TGTGCCAGCAGTTTATCGGGGGGGCTGAAAAAACTGTTTTTT
TRBJ2-2	once	-	TRBV5-4	CASSLTRLGMNTGELFF	TGTGCCAGCAGCTTGACTCGACTAGGGATGAACACCGGGGAGCTGTTTTTT
TRBJ1-5	-	-	TRBV2	CASPKCRGWSNQPQHF	TGTGCCAGTCCAAAATGCAGGGGCTGGAGCAATCAGCCCCAGCATTTT
TRBJ1-2	-	-	TRBV28	CASSLVGGSIYGYTF	TGTGCCAGCAGTTTGGTCGGGGGGTCCATCTATGGCTACACCTTC
TRBJ1-2	once	-	TRBV5-4	CASSLVDSFYGYTF	TGTGCCAGCAGCTTGGTCGACAGTTTCTATGGCTACACCTTC
TRBJ2-3	-	-	TRBV7-2	CASSRGLFTDTQYF	TGTGCCAGCAGCCGGGGACTTTTTACAGATACGCAGTATTTT
TRBJ1-1	-	-	TRBV6-2/TRBV6-3	CASSYEDSAEAFF	TGTGCCAGCAGTTACGAAGACAGTGCTGAAGCTTTCTTT
TRBJ1-6	-	TRBD1	TRBV2	CASSTGGGRSPLHF	TGTGCCAGCAGTACAGGGGGCGGGCGATCACCCCTCCACTTT
TRBJ1-2	once	TRBD1	TRBV30	CAWSTGGGYTF	TGTGCCTGGAGTACAGGGGGGGGCTACACCTTC
TRBJ1-1	-	-	TRBV29-1	CSVEVPGEMTEAFF	TGCAGCGTTGAAGTGCCGGGGGAGATGACTGAAGCTTTCTTT
TRBJ2-5	-	TRBD1	TRBV5-5	CASNPIGGRETQYF	TGTGCCAGCAACCCAATAGGGGGCCGGGAGACCCAGTACTTC
TRBJ1-2	-	-	TRBV19	CASRPLKGLDYGYTF	TGTGCCAGTAGACCCCTGAAGGGGTTGGACTATGGCTACACCTTC
TRBJ2-3	-	TRBD1	TRBV4-1	CASSLSGTGGTDTQYF	TGCGCCAGCAGCCTCTCCGGGACAGGGGGTACAGATACGCAGTATTTT
TRBJ2-2	once	-	TRBV13	CASSLGGGVIAGELFF	TGTGCCAGCAGCTTAGGCGGGGGAGTAATCGCCGGGGAGCTGTTTTTT
TRBJ1-1	-	-	TRBV10-3	CAISRELRTEAFF	TGTGCCATCAGCCGAGAGTTACGCACTGAAGCTTTCTTT
TRBJ2-7	-	TRBD2	TRBV7-2	CASGQAGGSYEQYF	TGTGCCAGCGGCCAAGCGGGGGGCTCCTACGAGCAGTACTTC
TRBJ1-5	-	-	TRBV6-1	CASSEGYSSNQPQHF	TGTGCCAGCAGTGAAGGCTACAGTAGCAATCAGCCCCAGCATTTT
TRBJ1-4	once	-	TRBV4-3	CASSQDFPGDEKLFF	TGCGCCAGCAGCCAAGATTTCCCAGGGGATGAAAAACTGTTTTTT
TRBJ2-3	-	TRBD2	TRBV19	CASSIRGRASDTQYF	TGTGCCAGTAGTATACGTGGGAGGGCGTCCGATACGCAGTATTTT
TRBJ2-2	-	-	TRBV29-1	CSVEPQLNTGELFF	TGCAGCGTTGAACCACAGCTGAACACCGGGGAGCTGTTTTTT
TRBJ1-2	-	TRBD1	TRBV23-1	CASSQSSLWDSNGYTF	TGCGCCAGCAGTCAATCCTCACTGTGGGACAGCAATGGCTACACCTTC
TRBJ2-7	-	-	TRBV5-5	CASSLAPGQPYEQYF	TGTGCCAGCAGCTTGGCCCCCGGACAGCCCTACGAGCAGTACTTC
TRBJ1-6	-	-	TRBV19	CASTTVYNSPLHF	TGTGCCAGTACGACAGTGTATAATTCACCCCTCCACTTT
TRBJ2-7	-	TRBD1	TRBV6-2/TRBV6-3	CASSYGDSLTYEQYF	TGTGCCAGCAGTTACGGGGACAGCCTAACCTACGAGCAGTACTTC
TRBJ1-2	-	-	TRBV5-6	CASSFSDNREIYGYTF	TGTGCCAGCAGCTTTTCTGACAACAGGGAGATTTATGGCTACACCTTC
TRBJ1-3	-	-	TRBV30	CAWIPGTKGNTIYF	TGTGCCTGGATCCCGGGGACTAAAGGAAACACCATATATTTT
TRBJ2-1	-	TRBD2	TRBV9	CASSPGLAALNEQFF	TGTGCCAGCAGCCCGGGACTAGCGGCCTTGAATGAGCAGTTCTTC
TRBJ2-3	-	-	TRBV7-2	CASSFMSPPGSDTQYF	TGTGCCAGCAGCTTTATGAGCCCGCCAGGCTCGGATACGCAGTATTTT
TRBJ1-2	-	TRBD1	TRBV19	CASNDQGAGDYGYTF	TGTGCCAGTAATGATCAGGGGGCTGGTGACTATGGCTACACCTTC
TRBJ2-3	once	-	TRBV5-4	CASSLDMETDTQYF	TGTGCCAGCAGCTTGGATATGGAGACGGATACGCAGTATTTT
TRBJ2-3	-	-	TRBV7-3	CASSLTGSGTDTQYF	TGTGCCAGCAGCTTAACTGGGAGTGGCACAGATACGCAGTATTTT
TRBJ2-7	-	-	TRBV6-2/TRBV6-3	CASSTGTSEQYF	TGTGCCAGCAGCACCGGGACAAGCGAGCAGTACTTC
TRBJ1-1	-	-	TRBV7-8	CASTPEGVGREAFF	TGTGCCAGCACTCCGGAGGGTGTCGGACGGGAAGCTTTCTTT
TRBJ1-3	-	-	TRBV19	CASSNTPSFGNTIYF	TGTGCCAGTAGCAATACACCCTCCTTTGGAAACACCATATATTTT
TRBJ2-1	-	-	TRBV3-1/TRBV3-2	CASSQALWGDSYNEQFF	TGTGCCAGCAGCCAAGCGTTGTGGGGGGACTCCTACAATGAGCAGTTCTTC
TRBJ1-1	-	-	TRBV5-8	CASRRPGGNTEAFF	TGTGCCAGCAGACGACCGGGAGGTAACACTGAAGCTTTCTTT
TRBJ2-3	few	-	TRBV24-1	CATSSTGGSTDTQYF	TGTGCCACGAGCTCCACCGGCGGGAGCACAGATACGCAGTATTTT
TRBJ1-1	-	-	TRBV29-1	CSVPSRGRNTEAFF	TGCAGCGTCCCAAGCAGGGGCCGAAACACTGAAGCTTTCTTT
TRBJ1-1	-	TRBD1	TRBV19	CASSSTPGQQAFF	TGTGCCAGTAGTTCCACACCGGGACAGCAAGCTTTCTTT
TRBJ1-1	-	TRBD1	TRBV5-8	CASSLNRGTEAFF	TGTGCCAGCAGCTTGAACAGGGGAACTGAAGCTTTCTTT
TRBJ2-1	-	TRBD2	TRBV15	CATSRTLRGGSFANEQFF	TGTGCCACCAGCAGAACGCTCCGGGGGGGGTCATTCGCCAATGAGCAGTTCTTC
TRBJ2-1	-	-	TRBV7-6	CASSLASTLPPQFF	TGTGCCAGCAGCTTAGCGAGCACACTACCCCCCCAGTTCTTC
TRBJ2-7	few	TRBD2	TRBV10-3	CATNLAGGDYEQYF	TGTGCTACCAACTTGGCCGGGGGGGACTACGAGCAGTACTTC
TRBJ2-1	-	TRBD2	TRBV5-6	CASSPLGSGGINNEQFF	TGTGCCAGCAGCCCGCTTGGGAGCGGGGGGATCAACAATGAGCAGTTCTTC
TRBJ2-1	-	-	TRBV30	CAWSLSYEQFF	TGTGCCTGGAGCCTCAGTTATGAGCAGTTCTTC
TRBJ1-4	-	-	TRBV30	CAWSGGKGNEKLFF	TGTGCCTGGAGTGGAGGGAAGGGTAATGAAAAACTGTTTTTT
TRBJ2-2	-	-	TRBV5-1	CASSLSPSRDTGELFF	TGCGCCAGCAGCTTGTCACCCTCGAGGGACACCGGGGAGCTGTTTTTT